Listed below are T cell receptor beta chains from one sample, sequenced in a study of T cell repertoires in cytomegalovirus infection. Their target antigens are unknown. TCRdb used MiXCR to reprocess the reads, holding one entry per CDR3 protein. The sample carries 110,000 to 150,000 distinct CDR3 sequences, over 30% recorded once. Source: CD8+ T cells from cultured PBMCs, taken from culture after CMV antigen stimulation. The receptors were gathered from a human donor in good health (CMV status not recorded). Some clones in this sample may be carry-over from other donors' samples. The CDR3 runs from the conserved cysteine through the conserved F or W. D genes are given only for firm matches. Only some rows state a clone size, as once, few, many or a class for expanded clones.

.,TRBV2,.,TRBJ1-3,CASLRDTIYF,TGTGCCAGCCTACGAGACACCATATATTTT
.,TRBV7-2,few,TRBJ1-2,CASSSPASRDYGYTF,TGTGCCAGCAGCTCCCCGGCTTCGCGGGACTATGGCTACACCTTC
.,TRBV27,.,TRBJ2-1,CASSPTGLVGNEQFF,TGTGCCAGCAGTCCAACAGGGTTAGTCGGTAATGAGCAGTTCTTC
TRBD2,TRBV28,.,TRBJ2-3,CASSPLRGGAPTDTQYF,TGTGCCAGCAGCCCACTCCGGGGGGGGGCACCCACAGATACGCAGTATTTT
.,TRBV7-9,few,TRBJ2-3,CASSLGRADTQYF,TGTGCCAGCAGCTTAGGGAGGGCGGATACGCAGTATTTT
.,TRBV7-9,many,TRBJ2-1,CASSLRALDNEQFF,TGTGCCAGCAGCTTAAGGGCTTTAGACAATGAGCAGTTCTTC
.,TRBV27,.,TRBJ1-2,CASSFSGPSGYGYTF,TGTGCCAGCAGTTTCTCAGGGCCTAGTGGCTATGGCTACACCTTC
.,TRBV9,.,TRBJ1-2,CASSVERDYGYTF,TGTGCCAGCAGCGTAGAAAGGGACTATGGCTACACCTTC
TRBD2,TRBV6-1,.,TRBJ2-3,CASSVRGGPGDTQYF,TGTGCCAGCAGTGTACGGGGGGGCCCCGGAGATACGCAGTATTTT
.,TRBV11-2,.,TRBJ1-5,CASSLEATQPQHF,TGTGCCAGCAGCTTAGAGGCAACCCAGCCCCAGCATTTT
.,TRBV7-6,few,TRBJ1-2,CASSLGVDSYGYTF,TGTGCCAGCAGCTTAGGGGTCGATTCCTATGGCTACACCTTC
TRBD1,TRBV13,few,TRBJ1-2,CASSLTGTDTYTF,TGTGCCAGCAGCTTAACCGGGACAGATACCTACACCTTC
.,TRBV20-1,.,TRBJ1-6,CSARDLRGLQPAPLHF,TGCAGTGCTAGAGATCTCAGGGGCCTTCAACCGGCACCCCTCCACTTT
.,TRBV2,once,TRBJ2-5,CASSAPETQYF,TGTGCCAGCAGTGCCCCGGAGACCCAGTACTTC
.,TRBV12-3/TRBV12-4,.,TRBJ1-6,CASNERGANSPLHF,TGTGCCAGCAACGAGCGGGGGGCCAATTCACCCCTCCACTTT
.,TRBV9,.,TRBJ2-5,CASSVEGETWETQYF,TGTGCCAGCAGCGTAGAAGGAGAGACGTGGGAGACCCAGTACTTC
.,TRBV12-3/TRBV12-4,.,TRBJ1-2,CASSLYQGMDYGYTF,TGTGCCAGCAGTTTATATCAGGGTATGGACTATGGCTACACCTTC
TRBD2,TRBV2,.,TRBJ2-2,CASSKAGIPGELFF,TGTGCCAGCAGCAAAGCGGGGATCCCCGGGGAGCTGTTTTTT
.,TRBV9,.,TRBJ1-4,CASSVGTGNEKLFF,TGTGCCAGCAGCGTAGGGACGGGTAATGAAAAACTGTTTTTT
TRBD1,TRBV9,few,TRBJ2-5,CASSSIGTVQETQYF,TGTGCCAGCAGCTCCATAGGGACAGTTCAAGAGACCCAGTACTTC
.,TRBV18,few,TRBJ2-5,CASSPASGVRETQYF,TGTGCCAGCTCACCCGCGTCAGGGGTGAGGGAGACCCAGTACTTC
.,TRBV27,.,TRBJ2-5,CASSTSTGPKGGETQYF,TGTGCCAGCAGTACTTCTACAGGGCCTAAGGGGGGGGAGACCCAGTACTTC
.,TRBV4-1,few,TRBJ2-7,CASSQSRALAYEQYF,TGCGCCAGCAGCCAATCCCGGGCCCTGGCCTACGAGCAGTACTTC
TRBD1,TRBV7-8,few,TRBJ2-2,CASSQDRVTGELFF,TGTGCCAGCAGCCAGGACAGGGTCACCGGGGAGCTGTTTTTT
.,TRBV27,once,TRBJ1-5,CASSKLPSNQPQHF,TGTGCCAGCAGTAAACTGCCTAGCAATCAGCCCCAGCATTTT
TRBD2,TRBV7-6,.,TRBJ2-1,CASSFAGGRFNEQFF,TGTGCCAGCAGCTTCGCGGGGGGCCGTTTTAATGAGCAGTTCTTC
TRBD1,TRBV12-3/TRBV12-4,.,TRBJ2-1,CASGGQVDEQFF,TGTGCCAGCGGGGGACAGGTCGATGAGCAGTTCTTC
TRBD2,TRBV6-1,.,TRBJ2-1,CASSDRGGGALNEQFF,TGTGCCAGCAGTGATCGAGGCGGGGGGGCCCTCAATGAGCAGTTCTTC
TRBD1,TRBV27,.,TRBJ2-7,CASSFGTGEYYEQYF,TGTGCCAGCAGTTTCGGGACAGGGGAGTACTACGAGCAGTACTTC
.,TRBV5-4,.,TRBJ2-5,CASSLVTDQETQYF,TGTGCCAGCAGCTTGGTAACAGATCAAGAGACCCAGTACTTC
.,TRBV2,.,TRBJ2-5,CASSENRDQETQYF,TGTGCCAGCAGTGAAAACAGGGACCAAGAGACCCAGTACTTC
.,TRBV2,few,TRBJ1-2,CASRWTRWDYTF,TGTGCCAGCAGGTGGACCCGCTGGGACTACACCTTC
TRBD1,TRBV7-6,.,TRBJ1-2,CASSEWDRGGHGYTF,TGTGCCAGCAGCGAATGGGACAGGGGCGGGCATGGCTACACCTTC
.,TRBV27,.,TRBJ2-1,CASRTSYNEQFF,TGTGCCAGCCGTACTAGTTACAATGAGCAGTTCTTC
TRBD1,TRBV12-3/TRBV12-4,.,TRBJ1-1,CASTTTGETEAFF,TGTGCCAGCACCACGACAGGGGAGACTGAAGCTTTCTTT
TRBD1,TRBV20-1,few,TRBJ1-1,CSAPSTGAMNTEAFF,TGCAGTGCCCCATCGACAGGGGCGATGAACACTGAAGCTTTCTTT
TRBD1,TRBV12-3/TRBV12-4,.,TRBJ1-2,CASSPAGTDYGYTF,TGTGCCAGCAGTCCGGCCGGGACAGACTATGGCTACACCTTC
.,TRBV6-1,.,TRBJ1-1,CASTVDRNTEAFF,TGTGCCAGCACCGTCGACAGGAACACTGAAGCTTTCTTT
.,TRBV5-4,.,TRBJ2-7,CASSLDPGSDEQYF,TGTGCCAGCAGCTTGGATCCGGGTTCGGACGAGCAGTACTTC
.,TRBV7-6,few,TRBJ1-2,CASSPMTDNYGYTF,TGTGCCAGCAGCCCGATGACTGATAACTATGGCTACACCTTC
.,TRBV2,.,TRBJ2-7,CAITDGTYEQYF,TGTGCCATCACCGACGGAACCTACGAGCAGTACTTC
.,TRBV7-9,few,TRBJ2-1,CASSFSVTDPSSYNEQFF,TGTGCCAGCAGCTTCTCAGTTACAGACCCTAGCTCCTACAATGAGCAGTTCTTC
TRBD1,TRBV7-2,few,TRBJ1-4,CASSFEGALGEKLFF,TGTGCCAGCAGCTTTGAGGGGGCGCTTGGTGAAAAACTGTTTTTT
.,TRBV7-2,many,TRBJ2-5,CASSFGAETQYF,TGTGCCAGCAGCTTTGGAGCGGAGACCCAGTACTTC
TRBD2,TRBV7-6,many,TRBJ2-1,CASSLGAGDISYNEQFF,TGTGCCAGCAGCTTAGGAGCGGGGGACATCTCCTACAATGAGCAGTTCTTC
.,TRBV5-1,.,TRBJ2-3,CASSLTVKSTDTQYF,TGCGCCAGCAGCTTGACGGTCAAGTCCACAGATACGCAGTATTTT
TRBD1,TRBV7-2,.,TRBJ2-3,CASSQGQEGDTQYF,TGTGCCAGCAGCCAGGGACAGGAGGGAGATACGCAGTATTTT
TRBD2,TRBV5-1,.,TRBJ2-7,CASSLPTSGTSKPYEQYF,TGCGCCAGCAGCTTGCCTACCTCCGGGACTAGCAAACCCTACGAGCAGTACTTC
TRBD1,TRBV7-2,many,TRBJ2-5,CASSSPTGVGETQYF,TGTGCCAGCAGCTCCCCAACAGGGGTGGGGGAGACCCAGTACTTC
.,TRBV28,few,TRBJ2-5,CASSIPGTWPGETQYF,TGTGCCAGCAGTATTCCCGGGACTTGGCCCGGGGAGACCCAGTACTTC
TRBD1,TRBV2,few,TRBJ2-7,CASSEGQGADEQYF,TGTGCCAGCAGTGAAGGGCAGGGGGCGGACGAGCAGTACTTC
TRBD1,TRBV6-1,few,TRBJ1-1,CASRRQGYTEAFF,TGTGCCAGCAGAAGACAGGGCTACACTGAAGCTTTCTTT
.,TRBV7-8,.,TRBJ1-1,CASSPPGGGTEAFF,TGTGCCAGCAGCCCACCGGGAGGGGGCACTGAAGCTTTCTTT
.,TRBV7-9,few,TRBJ2-1,CASSLAGRDSVYNEQFF,TGTGCCAGCAGCCTAGCCGGGCGGGACAGCGTTTACAATGAGCAGTTCTTC